Below, 23 T cell receptor beta chains from the same sample are listed, as sequenced in a study of blood T cell repertoires in COVID-19. Clones were sequenced by immunoSEQ multiplex PCR, and TCRdb holds only the in-frame ones, with some missing. This repertoire shows 95,000 to 150,000 clones, 70% to 85% found once; its top ten account for 4% to 5.5%. Sample: peripheral blood. These receptors were collected from a woman in her seventies with acute or convalescent COVID-19.

The chain's CDR3 is CASSPGLLVSRNTIYF. DNA of the CDR3: TGTGCCAGCAGCCCGGGACTTTTGGTATCACGAAACACCATATATTTT. The rearrangement joins TRBV9 to TRBJ1-3, with D perhaps matching TRBD1 (5 bases). V dropped 4 bases and J dropped 5 bases, with 19 bases sitting between them. Germline CDR1 reads SGDLS; CDR2 reads YYNGEE. There are 16 residues in the CDR3.

The CDR3 nucleotides are TGTGCCAGCAGTCAGGCCGGGACACGGACCTTGGGTCTGTTTTTT. Protein sequence: CASSQAGTRTLGLFF. The V call is TRBV7-2, the J call TRBJ2-2, with D possibly being TRBD1 (6 bases). The CDR3 loop spans 15 amino acids. In germline, CDR1 is SGHTA, CDR2 FQGNSA. V was pared by 6 bases and J by 14 bases, with 25 bases between.

This clone was counted ten times or more. V usage is TRBV7-3 and J usage is TRBJ1-6; TRBD1 aligns across 8 bases. This CDR3 comprises 14 residues. The V gene end was trimmed by 5 bases and the J gene end by 7 bases; junction bases not matched to a gene: 4. Germline-derived CDR1 and CDR2 are SGHTA and FQGTGA. The CDR3 nucleotides are TGTGCCAGCAGCGAACAGGGGGGGAATTCACCCCTCCACTTT. Its protein product is CASSEQGGNSPLHF.

This clone appeared a single time. The chain recombines TRBV25-1 with TRBJ1-6; weak D call: TRBD1 (5 bases). The CDR3 consists of 14 residues. Germline CDR1 reads MGHDK; CDR2 reads SYGVNS. V lost 2 bases to trimming and J lost 10 bases, with 12 bases between them. The CDR3 loop reads CASSEQGGKSPLHF. The CDR3 DNA reads as TGTGCCAGCAGTGAACAGGGAGGAAAATCACCCCTCCACTTT.

V and J are TRBV30 and TRBJ1-6; the match to TRBD1 covers 9 bases. With 0 bases clipped from V and 9 bases from J, the junction kept 3 bases outside the gene matches. The germline V gene has CDR1 GTSNPN and CDR2 SVGIG (reference sequence). The CDR3 is made up of 14 amino acids. CDR3 loop: CAWSVPDRGSPLHF. In DNA, the CDR3 is TGTGCCTGGAGTGTACCGGACAGGGGTTCACCCCTCCACTTT. The whole variable domain, filled in from reference TRBV30 and TRBJ1-6, reads SQTIHQWPATLVQPVGSPLSLECTVEGTSNPNLYWYRQAAGRGLQLLFYSVGIGQISSEVPQNLSASRPQDRQFILSSKKLLLSDSGFYLCAWSVPDRGSPLHFGNGTRLTVT.

In DNA form, the CDR3 reads TGTGCCAGTCGGGGGGTAGGAGAAAAACTGTTTTTT. Translated, it gives CASRGVGEKLFF. The chain couples TRBV19 to TRBJ1-4, with D maybe TRBD1 (5 bases). Germline V gene lookup returns CDR1 LNHDA and CDR2 SQIVND (reference sequence). The CDR3 totals 12 residues. Trimming shortened V by 8 bases and J by 8 bases, and 12 bases separated the two germline ends.

The rearrangement joins TRBV6-5 to TRBJ1-2; D remains unclear. This CDR3 has 13 residues. From germline, CDR1 is MNHEY and CDR2 SVGAGI. Trimming left V 7 bases short and J 4 bases short, with 13 bases between. CDR3 sequence reads: CASTEDGLYGYTF. The CDR3, as DNA: TGTGCCAGCACCGAAGACGGACTCTATGGCTACACCTTC.

The DNA for the CDR3 is TGCAGCGTTGAGCAGGGGGTTGGAGCAGATACGCAGTATTTT. This gives the protein CSVEQGVGADTQYF. The chain has TRBV29-1 and TRBJ2-3, with 7 positions matching TRBD1. The CDR3 extends over 14 amino acids. With V trimmed by 3 bases and J by 4 bases, 7 bases remained unmatched. From germline, CDR1 is SQVTM and CDR2 ANQGSEA.

This chain uses TRBV5-4 with TRBJ2-5; possibly TRBD2 for D (6 bases). Germline V CDR1 and CDR2: SGHNT, YYREEE (reference sequence). Trimming removed 3 bases at V and 3 bases at J, with 15 bases between. CDR3 length equals 15 residues. The CDR3 DNA follows: TGTGCCAGCAGCTGGGCTGGGGGGAGGAAAGAGACCCAGTACTTC. Translation gives CASSWAGGRKETQYF.

This CDR3 reads CASSLLVGGRLDYNEQFF. The CDR3 DNA reads TGTGCCAGCAGCTTGTTGGTGGGGGGGCGATTAGATTACAATGAGCAGTTCTTC. The rearrangement links TRBV5-6 to TRBJ2-1; D possibly corresponds to TRBD2 (7 bases). Germline CDR1 is SGHDT and CDR2 is YYEEEE. The CDR3 loop spans 18 amino acids. Trimming left V 1 base short and J 4 bases short, with 21 bases between.

In this sample, this clone turned up many times. CDR3 sequence: CASYGTSGGPTYEQYF. CDR3 sequence (DNA): TGTGCCAGTTACGGGACTAGCGGGGGGCCAACCTACGAGCAGTACTTC. This rearrangement joins TRBV19 to TRBJ2-7, with TRBD2 matching 15 bases. This CDR3 contains 16 residues. With V trimmed by 8 bases and J by 2 bases, 7 bases remained unmatched. Looked up from germline, CDR1 is LNHDA and CDR2 is SQIVND (reference sequence).

The chain uses TRBV6-5 and TRBJ2-5; D is undetermined. Germline CDR1 MNHEY, CDR2 SVGAGI. The CDR3 totals 15 residues. V gave up 4 bases and J gave up 1 base, with 13 bases separating them. CDR3 sequence reads: CASSSSWASQETQYF. DNA of the CDR3: TGTGCCAGCAGTTCTTCCTGGGCGTCCCAAGAGACCCAGTACTTC.

This chain links TRBV5-8 with TRBJ2-7; TRBD1 aligns across 10 bases. J lost 2 bases, V lost 0 bases, and 2 bases had no gene match. The CDR3 loop spans 15 amino acids. Germline loops: CDR1 SGHTS, CDR2 YDEGEE. The chain's CDR3 is CASSLGTGGTYEQYF. CDR3 sequence (DNA): TGTGCCAGCAGCTTGGGGACAGGGGGGACCTACGAGCAGTACTTC.

The chain recombines TRBV21-1 with TRBJ1-1. TRBV21-1 constitutes a pseudogene. The CDR3 is made up of 14 amino acids. Here the CDR3 reads CASSTTLLNTEAFF. CDR3 sequence (DNA): TGTGCCAGCAGTACGACTCTCTTGAACACTGAAGCTTTCTTT.

The count of this clone is one. The chain combines TRBV15 with TRBJ1-5, with D perhaps matching TRBD1 (5 bases). Trimming took 1 base from V and 0 from J, leaving 7 bases between them. CDR3 length: 15 amino acids. Germline CDR1 is LNHNV and CDR2 is YYDKDF (reference sequence). CDR3 in DNA: TGTGCCACCAGCAGAGCGACAGTTAGCAATCAGCCCCAGCATTTT. It codes for CATSRATVSNQPQHF.

The CDR3 is CASSQTGGVSYNEQFF. In DNA form, the CDR3 reads TGTGCCAGCAGCCAGACCGGGGGGGTCTCCTACAATGAGCAGTTCTTC. The chain uses TRBV7-2 and TRBJ2-1; TRBD2 matches at 8 bases. After removal of 5 bases from V and 0 bases from J, the junction contained 6 bases not matched to a gene. There are 16 residues in the CDR3. Looked up from germline, CDR1 is SGHTA and CDR2 is FQGNSA.

This clone was seen only a few times. The V gene is TRBV6-2 or TRBV6-3, the J gene TRBJ1-1; no firm D call. The germline gives CDR1 MNHEY, CDR2 SVGEGT. Deletions cut 1 base from V and 0 bases from J, with 3 bases between. The CDR3 covers 13 residues. The CDR3 here is CASSYLVNTEAFF. Here the CDR3 DNA reads TGTGCCAGCAGTTACTTAGTGAACACTGAAGCTTTCTTT.

The chain uses TRBV19 and TRBJ2-3; 11 bases match TRBD2. The germline V gene has CDR1 LNHDA and CDR2 SQIVND (reference sequence). The junction had 10 bases not matched to a gene; V was cut back by 5 bases and J by 6 bases. The CDR3 is made up of 16 amino acids. The CDR3: CASSLNSGGAGDTQYF. The CDR3 DNA reads as TGTGCCAGTAGTCTAAATAGCGGGGGGGCCGGGGATACGCAGTATTTT.

V gene TRBV21-1 combines with J gene TRBJ2-7; the table's D call of TRBD2 was not tested on the DNA. TRBV21-1 is reported as a pseudogene. This CDR3 is 16 amino acids long. CDR3 sequence reads: CASSKEPSGGPSEQYV. In DNA form, the CDR3 reads TGTGCCAGCAGCAAAGAACCTAGCGGGGGCCCCAGTGAGCAGTACGTC.

This clone was seen a handful of times. This sequence joins TRBV2 and TRBJ2-7; D is uncertain. Deletions cut 7 bases from V and 4 bases from J, with 8 bases between. Germline V gene lookup returns CDR1 SNHLY and CDR2 FYNNEI. The length of the CDR3 is 11 residues. This CDR3 reads CASTRWYEQYF. As DNA, the CDR3 is TGTGCCAGCACCCGGTGGTACGAGCAGTACTTC. Full variable domain (outside the CDR3, taken from reference TRBV2 and TRBJ2-7): EPEVTQTPSHQVTQMGQEVILRCVPISNHLYFYWYRQILGQKVEFLVSFYNNEISEKSEIFDDQFSVERPDGSNFTLKIRSTKLEDSAMYFCASTRWYEQYFGPGTRLTVT.

This chain's CDR3 is CASSPQRRGDYGYTF. CDR3 bases: TGTGCCAGCAGCCCCCAACGGAGGGGTGACTATGGCTACACCTTC. The chain recombines TRBV7-2 with TRBJ1-2, with a possible D match to TRBD1 (5 bases). The germline gives CDR1 SGHTA, CDR2 FQGNSA. V was pared by 5 bases and J by 3 bases, with 16 bases between. The CDR3 consists of 15 residues.

The chain couples TRBV7-6 to TRBJ1-1; TRBD1 is a possible D gene (6 bases). Germline CDR1 is SGHVS and CDR2 is FNYEAQ. The CDR3 is 13 residues long. V was clipped by 4 bases and J by 4 bases, with 10 bases between them. The CDR3 bases are TGTGCCAGCAGCTCCAGGGGAGCCACTGAAGCTTTCTTT. This sequence encodes CASSSRGATEAFF.

V and J are TRBV4-3 and TRBJ1-5, with D unclear. The germline V gene has CDR1 LGHNA and CDR2 YSLEER. The CDR3 totals 13 residues. Trimming removed 2 bases from V and 2 bases from J, with 4 bases in between. CDR3 DNA: TGCGCCAGCAGCCAAACGGGCAATCAGCCCCAGCATTTT. This translates into CASSQTGNQPQHF.